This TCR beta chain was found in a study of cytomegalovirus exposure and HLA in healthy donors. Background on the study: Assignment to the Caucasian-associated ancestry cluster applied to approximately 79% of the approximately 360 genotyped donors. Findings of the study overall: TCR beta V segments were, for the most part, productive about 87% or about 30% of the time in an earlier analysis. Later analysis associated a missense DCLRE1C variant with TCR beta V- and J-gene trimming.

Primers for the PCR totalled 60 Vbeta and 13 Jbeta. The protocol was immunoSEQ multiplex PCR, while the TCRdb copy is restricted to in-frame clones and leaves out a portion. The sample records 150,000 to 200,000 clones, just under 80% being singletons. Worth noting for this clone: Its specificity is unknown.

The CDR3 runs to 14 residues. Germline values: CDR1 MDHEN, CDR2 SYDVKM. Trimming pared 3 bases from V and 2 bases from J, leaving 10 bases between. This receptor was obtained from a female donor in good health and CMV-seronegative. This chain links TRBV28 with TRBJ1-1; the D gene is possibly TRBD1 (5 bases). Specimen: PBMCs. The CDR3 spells CASSFMTANTEAFF. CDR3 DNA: TGTGCCAGCAGTTTTATGACAGCTAACACTGAAGCTTTCTTT.